This TCR beta chain emerged from a study of blood T cell repertoires in COVID-19. This clone is a singleton in its sample. The same CDR3 arises from other DNA sequences in this sample as well. Original methodology: Amplifying reference gene primers gave estimates of nucleated cell counts. Measured with immunoSEQ multiplex PCR; TCRdb has only the in-frame clones, and not every one. The DNA was the basis for D and trimming; V, J and clone size are from that table. The sample records 130,000 to 150,000 clones, roughly four fifths being singletons. CDR1 is SGHRS and CDR2 is YFSETQ in the germline V gene. The V and J ends lost 4 bases and 4 bases respectively, with 9 bases between them. CDR3 length: 13 residues.

V is TRBV5-1 and J is TRBJ1-5; D perhaps matches TRBD1 (6 bases). The receptor was derived from a human donor with acute or convalescent COVID-19. The donor label of this sample is uncertain. What was sequenced was peripheral blood. The CDR3 nucleotides read TGCGCCAGCAGCGGGGGCGCGAATCAGCCCCAGCATTTT. The encoded protein is CASSGGANQPQHF. The whole variable domain, filled in from reference TRBV5-1 and TRBJ1-5, reads KAGVTQTPRYLIKTRGQQVTLSCSPISGHRSVSWYQQTPGQGLQFLFEYFSETQRNKGNFPGRFSGRQFSNSRSEMNVSTLELGDSALYLCASSGGANQPQHFGDGTRLSIL.